This entry describes one T cell receptor (beta chain). This receptor's antigen is unknown. Base qualities are not provided; no much larger clone lies one nucleotide away. The data originate from a study of blood T cell repertoires in COVID-19 (dated by TCRdb to the early 2020s). Background on the whole study: Samples covering the acute and convalescent phases of COVID-19 were provided by collaborators in the United States, Italy and Spain. The prospective study material was composed of cDNA or gDNA derived from T cells, B-cell-depleted T cells, or PBMCs. Deeply sampled blood TCRbeta repertoires from subjects exposed to, actively infected with, or recovered from COVID-19 were included in the dataset. The repertoires were made available in a free public database intended to serve as a resource for research on the immune response to SARS-CoV-2. The samples were drawn from two sources: the first 160 participants of the ongoing ImmuneRACE study, and 1,000 to 1,500 subjects contributed by 6 global collaborators. Sample metadata almost always included a de-identified subject ID, COVID-19 status, age in years and sex. HLA class I and class II types, where available, came from metadata supplied by the sample provider rather than from assay-based typing. The research as a whole found: The amount of clinical and demographic metadata varied by source and participant and was provided uncurated.

CDR1 and CDR2 were assigned from the germline V gene as MNHNS and SASEGT. The CDR3 runs 15 amino acids, cysteine and phenylalanine included. This entry keeps only the CDR3 DNA: 45 bases, framed from base 1. Trimmed from V: 3 bases; trimmed from J: 5 bases; junction bases lacking a gene match: 6. TCRbeta CDR3 regions were amplified from genomic DNA by means of the immunoSEQ Assay, a bias-controlled multiplex PCR. In the source study's methods: Nucleated cell counts per sample were estimated from amplification of reference gene primers within the assay. Sequence reads were collapsed and filtered to measure the absolute abundance of every unique TCRbeta CDR3 rearrangement. For each sample, productive Simpson clonality was calculated as the square root of Simpson's diversity index across productive rearrangements. Held by TCRdb, this immuneACCESS table contains in-frame sequences only and omits some clones. Under half of the omission traces to an unresolved V gene where checked; the cause of the rest is unknown. That table is the source of V, J and clone size, and D and trimming were worked out from the DNA. This sample is represented by hundreds of thousands of clones; 85% of them were singletons. The ten largest make up roughly 7% of the sample.

Each collaborating institution followed its own protocols to collect whole blood in K2EDTA tubes. For TCRbeta analysis, collaborators shipped samples in one of three forms: frozen whole blood, isolated PBMCs, or DNA extracted from either of those sample types. The rearranged segments are TRBV6-1 and TRBJ2-3, with 9 middle bases fitting TRBD2. The material sequenced was peripheral blood. The sequence was collected from a human donor in a cohort sampled during active COVID-19. The CDR3 protein: CASSDLAGAGDTQYF. The DNA is as follows: TGTGCCAGCAGTGATTTAGCGGGGGCGGGAGATACGCAGTATTTT.